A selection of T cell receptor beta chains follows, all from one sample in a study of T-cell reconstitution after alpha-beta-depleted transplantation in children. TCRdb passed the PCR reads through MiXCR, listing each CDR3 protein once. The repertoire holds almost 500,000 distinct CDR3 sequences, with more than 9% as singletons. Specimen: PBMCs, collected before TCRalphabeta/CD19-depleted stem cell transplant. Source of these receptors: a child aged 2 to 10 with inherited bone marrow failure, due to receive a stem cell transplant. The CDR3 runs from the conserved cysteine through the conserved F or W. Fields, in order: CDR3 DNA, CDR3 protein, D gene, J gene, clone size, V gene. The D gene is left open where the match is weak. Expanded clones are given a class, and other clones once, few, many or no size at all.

DNA: TGCAGCGTTGAGCAGGGGGCATGGGAGACCCAGTACTTC; CDR3: CSVEQGAWETQYF; D: TRBD1; J: TRBJ2-5; size: many; V: TRBV29-1
DNA: TGTGCCAGCAGCCACGATACCCAGATCGCTGAGCAGTTCTTC; CDR3: CASSHDTQIAEQFF; D: NA; J: TRBJ2-1; size: NA; V: TRBV4-2
DNA: TGCGCCAGCAGCTACGACAGGGATCAGCCCCAGCATTTT; CDR3: CASSYDRDQPQHF; D: TRBD1; J: TRBJ1-5; size: many; V: TRBV5-1
DNA: TGCAGTGCTAGCGTCTCTAGCACAGATACGCAGTATTTT; CDR3: CSASVSSTDTQYF; D: NA; J: TRBJ2-3; size: many; V: TRBV20-1
DNA: TGTGCCAGTAGACCACGCGACAGGCCTAACTATGGCTACACCTTC; CDR3: CASRPRDRPNYGYTF; D: NA; J: TRBJ1-2; size: few; V: TRBV19
DNA: TGTGCCTGGAGTGGGGGACGTAATGAAGCTTTCTTT; CDR3: CAWSGGRNEAFF; D: NA; J: TRBJ1-1; size: many; V: TRBV30
DNA: TGCAGCGGAGGGGGAGGGACCTATGGCTACACCTTC; CDR3: CSGGGGTYGYTF; D: NA; J: TRBJ1-2; size: NA; V: TRBV29-1
DNA: TGTGCCAGCAGGAGGGAGCGGGCCTCCTACAATGAGCAGTTCTTC; CDR3: CASRRERASYNEQFF; D: NA; J: TRBJ2-1; size: NA; V: TRBV12-3/TRBV12-4
DNA: TGTGCCAGCAGTGGCTTAACGGGAGTTGGCTACGAGCAGTACTTC; CDR3: CASSGLTGVGYEQYF; D: NA; J: TRBJ2-7; size: many; V: TRBV25-1
DNA: TGTGCCAGCAGTTTTGGGACAGGGACAGGACAAGAGACCCAGTACTTC; CDR3: CASSFGTGTGQETQYF; D: TRBD1; J: TRBJ2-5; size: many; V: TRBV12-3/TRBV12-4
DNA: TGTGCCAGCAGTTTAAATGAAAAACTGTTTTTT; CDR3: CASSLNEKLFF; D: NA; J: TRBJ1-4; size: many; V: TRBV12-3/TRBV12-4
DNA: TGCAGTGCTAGAGATGTGAAGACGGCCTCCCACGAGCAGTACTTC; CDR3: CSARDVKTASHEQYF; D: NA; J: TRBJ2-7; size: many; V: TRBV20-1
DNA: TGCAGTGCTAGAGACCTGATCCGGACCGCTAACTTACAAGAGACCCAGTACTTC; CDR3: CSARDLIRTANLQETQYF; D: NA; J: TRBJ2-5; size: NA; V: TRBV20-1
DNA: TGTGCCAGCAGTTACTCGGGCGGGAGAGGTAGCTACGAGCAGTACTTC; CDR3: CASSYSGGRGSYEQYF; D: TRBD2; J: TRBJ2-7; size: many; V: TRBV6-5
DNA: TGTGCCAGCAGCCTCACACGGGGGGAGACCCAGTACTTC; CDR3: CASSLTRGETQYF; D: NA; J: TRBJ2-5; size: many; V: TRBV3-1
DNA: TGTGCCATCAGTGAGCCCAACACGGACAGAGAGACCCAGTACTTC; CDR3: CAISEPNTDRETQYF; D: NA; J: TRBJ2-5; size: many; V: TRBV10-3